The clone carrying this TCR beta chain was picked up a small number of times. The data derive from a study of blood T cell repertoires in COVID-19. Original data processing: Reference gene primer amplification gave estimated nucleated cell counts. TCRdb's table, derived via immunoSEQ multiplex PCR, lists solely in-frame clones and lacks some. Clone size and the V and J calls come from that table; the DNA yielded D and trimming. The sample includes more than 85,000 clones, over 75% seen only once; the top ten take about an eighth. The germline CDR1 and CDR2 sequences are SGHTA and FQGNSA. CDR3 length: 16 amino acids. V shed 3 bases and J shed 0 bases, with 11 bases lying between them.

The clonotype was recovered from a human donor in a cohort sampled during active COVID-19. Input material: peripheral blood. The gene calls are TRBV7-2 and TRBJ2-2; a weak D match, TRBD1 (5 bases). Written as DNA, the CDR3 is TGTGCCAGCAGCTTTATAAGGGGCCCGAACACCGGGGAGCTGTTTTTT. It specifies CASSFIRGPNTGELFF.